This paragraph reports one T cell receptor beta chain. Its antigen remains unknown. This sample was included in a study of Ad26.COV2.S vaccination and SARS-CoV-2 variants. As to treatment: 19 received Ad26.COV2.S at low or high dose, single or two shots; 5 received placebo; per-sample allocation not given. Sampling happened 63 days after the first vaccine or placebo injection. The study, taken as a whole, reports: The placebo group had lower spike-specific TCR breadth than the vaccine recipients did.

Assay used: immunoSEQ multiplex PCR; TCRdb lists only in-frame clones, some missing. This table holds some 290,000 clones, about 85% found once. Sequences were derived from peripheral blood, sampled in a trial of Ad26.COV2.S vaccine versus placebo. The clonotype originates from a person between 18 and 65 years old who received the Ad26.COV2.S COVID-19 vaccine or a placebo.

CDR3 loop: CASSSRAGTSGADTQYF. In DNA form, the CDR3 reads TGTGCCAGCAGCTCCCGCGCGGGGACTAGCGGAGCAGATACGCAGTATTTT. The rearrangement uses TRBV7-2 and TRBJ2-3; 11 nucleotides line up with TRBD2. Trimming removed 4 bases from V and 4 bases from J; junction bases left unmatched: 10. This CDR3 contains 17 residues. Germline values: CDR1 SGHTA, CDR2 FQGNSA.